A few counts support the clone carrying this T cell receptor (beta chain). No antigen is known for it. MiXCR was run by TCRdb on the RT-PCR reads, yielding one entry per CDR3 protein. In the table there are 650,000 to 850,000 distinct CDR3 sequences, around 14% of which are singletons. The sample comes from a study of response to subunit inactivated influenza vaccine. Findings of the study overall: Seasonal influenza vaccination, on each occasion, was suggested by the authors to recruit few new T cells.

This receptor was taken from a man aged 50-60 years who received an inactivated influenza vaccine. The source material was PBMCs from blood, sampled 14 to 15 days before vaccination.

In DNA, the CDR3 is TGCGCCAGCAGCCACTCGAAAGAGGGCCGGGGTCTGGGGACCCAGTACTTC. It specifies CASSHSKEGRGLGTQYF. The genes are TRBV4-3 and TRBJ2-5; D might be TRBD2 (5 bases). The CDR3 covers 17 residues. The V gene's germline CDR1 is LGHNA and CDR2 YSLEER. Trimming pared 3 bases from V and 7 bases from J, leaving 24 bases between.